Following are 2 T cell receptor beta chains from one sample sequenced in a study of blood T cell repertoires in COVID-19. Here immunoSEQ multiplex PCR was the method, and the copy in TCRdb shows in-frame clones only, minus some. The table shows about 100,000 clones, with around 85% occurring only once. The source material was peripheral blood. All receptors come from a human donor in a cohort sampled during active COVID-19.

There are a few counts of this clone. The chain links TRBV29-1 to TRBJ1-1; the D is unclear. From germline, CDR1 is SQVTM and CDR2 ANQGSEA. The CDR3 sequence is 14 residues long. V shed 7 bases and J shed 1 base, with 16 bases lying between them. The CDR3 DNA reads as TGCAGCGCTGGCGGCGGGGTAGAGAACACTGAAGCTTTCTTT. It yields the protein CSAGGGVENTEAFF.

This chain connects TRBV3-1 (or the pseudogene TRBV3-2) to TRBJ2-7; 11 bases map to TRBD2. The length of the CDR3 is 15 residues. The V gene end was trimmed by 0 bases and the J gene end by 4 bases; junction bases not matched to a gene: 2. Germline V gene data show CDR1 as LGHDT and CDR2 as YNNKEL (reference sequence). This CDR3 is CASSQDASGRYEQYF. DNA of the CDR3: TGTGCCAGCAGCCAAGATGCTAGCGGGAGGTACGAGCAGTACTTC.